The sequence of this TCR beta chain was determined in a study of T-cell memory formation after mild COVID-19 (dated by TCRdb to the early 2020s). With respect to the entire study: Most TCR sequence clusters were specific to one of the two donors. T-cell clones expanding and contracting after mild COVID-19 in two donors were tracked by longitudinal TCRalpha and TCRbeta repertoire sequencing. The cohort was made up of two young adult volunteers, one female and one male, who were previously healthy.

Ficoll-Paque density gradient centrifugation was the method used to isolate PBMCs. This clonotype occurred a few times. This receptor's antigen is unknown. No per-base quality is available; no much larger clone lies one base away. For this chain, trimming is 5 bases at the V end and 8 bases at the J end, and the number of junction bases without a gene match is 11. Taken from cysteine to phenylalanine, the CDR3 has 14 residues. Just the 42-base CDR3 DNA is kept, in frame starting at base 1. Here is what the overall study found, with its caveats: The detection of some responding clones in pre-infection memory suggests that pre-existing cross-reactive memory T cells joined the SARS-CoV-2 response. SARS-CoV-2 specificity was not confirmed for the second-wave clones peaking on day 37. Contracting CD4+ clones turned up mainly in the CM and EM memory subsets, whereas EMRA was where CD8+ clones were enriched. Only two mild cases were covered in the study, and larger cohorts including severe cases with pre-infection samples were considered necessary. Clones that contracted from day 15 to 85 showed balanced CD4/CD8 phenotypes, whereas a second wave of clones that expanded from day 15 to 37 leaned towards CD4+.

Sequenced using an Illumina NovaSeq 6000. Using 5'RACE with constant-segment primers, TCRalpha and TCRbeta cDNA libraries were constructed, with sample barcodes and unique molecular identifiers added in the process. Trizol reagent was used to extract RNA from every sample. Amplification of the libraries took two PCR steps, and the second step added a second sample barcode plus Illumina TruSeq adapters. Sequencing of the libraries was done on an Illumina NovaSeq, producing 2 x 150 bp paired-end reads. Regarding the original processing steps: With migec v1.2.7, reads were demultiplexed and then collapsed into UMI-guided consensus sequences. Using mixcr v2.1.11, UMI consensuses were aligned to TRA and TRB V and J templates and then assembled into clonotypes. A clonotype was counted as expanded or contracted only when both edgeR and NoisET called the clonotype significant, with the noise models trained on biological replicates. For edgeR calls, the cutoffs were a false discovery rate-adjusted p below 0.01 and a log2 fold-change threshold of 1. PCA with hierarchical clustering of max-normalized trajectories of the 1000 most abundant clonotypes was used as exploratory dynamics analysis. Separately sequenced CD4+ and CD8+ repertoires were used to assign a CD4 or CD8 phenotype to each responding clone. TCRdb applied fastp at Q25 and MiXCR to the public reads, then kept only in-frame beta chains. Rows with a matching CDR3 protein are joined into one entry that keeps the most common DNA and genes. What appears here as the V and J calls and clone size reflects TCRdb's work, not the paper's. This sample gives approximately 440,000 distinct CDR3 sequences in total; around 18% of them show up just once. Roughly 8.4% of the sample rests with the top ten.

The chain is assembled from TRBV12-3 or TRBV12-4 and TRBJ1-2, with 7 middle bases fitting TRBD1. This TCR was sampled from an adult woman who had mild COVID-19 (a few samples of this study predate the infection). The sample titles of this study are shuffled in the database, so cell type and time point are left out; the donor was told from shared clones. Sequenced material: PBMCs or a T cell subset sorted from them (not recorded which). CDR3 region: CASSQNRQGSGYTF. The DNA sequence is given as TGTGCCAGCAGTCAAAACCGACAGGGTAGCGGCTACACCTTC.